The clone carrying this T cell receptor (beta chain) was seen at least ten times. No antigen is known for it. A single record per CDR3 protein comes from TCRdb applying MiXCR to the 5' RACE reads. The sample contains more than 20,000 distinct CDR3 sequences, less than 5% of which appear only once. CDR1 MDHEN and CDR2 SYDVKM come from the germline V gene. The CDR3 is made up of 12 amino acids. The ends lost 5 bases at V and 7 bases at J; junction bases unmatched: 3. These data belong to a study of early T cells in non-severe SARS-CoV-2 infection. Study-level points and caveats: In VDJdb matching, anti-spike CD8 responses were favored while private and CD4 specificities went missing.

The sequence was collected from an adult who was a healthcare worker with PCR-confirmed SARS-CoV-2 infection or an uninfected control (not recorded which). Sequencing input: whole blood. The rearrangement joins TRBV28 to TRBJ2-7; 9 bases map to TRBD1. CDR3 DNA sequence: TGTGCCAGCAGTCTTGACAGGGGGGAGCAGTACTTC. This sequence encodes CASSLDRGEQYF.